This entry describes one T cell receptor (beta chain). Which antigen it targets is not known. Qualities for individual bases were not recorded, and no much larger clone is one base off. The data originate from a study of OX40 agonist ivuxolimab in advanced cancers. Regarding the research as a whole: Ivuxolimab was an agonistic, fully human IgG2 monoclonal antibody directed against OX40 (CD134), a costimulatory receptor. Intravenous ivuxolimab was administered to patients every 2 weeks at six dose levels: 0.01, 0.1, 0.3, 1.5, 3 and 10 mg/kg. Among the approximately 50 dose-escalation patients, 19 had hepatocellular carcinoma, 15 or so melanoma, 9 renal cell carcinoma and 9 head and neck cancer. In the dose-escalation cohort, around four fifths of patients were male, and the mean age was roughly 56 years with a range of about 20 to 90. Prior anti-PD-1, anti-PD-L1 or anti-CTLA-4 therapy was permitted, and checkpoint inhibitors had been received by roughly 40% of dose-escalation patients. Partial responses occurred in three dose-escalation patients: two with cutaneous melanoma and one with hepatocellular carcinoma. Peripheral TCRbeta sequencing aimed to test whether ivuxolimab altered TCR sequence diversity and caused clonal T-cell expansion. The paper reports the monotherapy dose-escalation portion (N of about 47 patients) of the phase I ivuxolimab trial. On the study overall, not on this receptor specifically: In the 0.1-3.0 mg/kg groups, partial responders had among the lowest normalized peripheral clonal expansion, particularly in CD8+ T cells. The antigen specificity of the clonally expanded peripheral T cells was not determined. Low levels of normalized T-cell clonal expansion were also seen in some patients who did not respond. Clonal expansion of both CD4+ and CD8+ blood T cells was observed from baseline to week 6 at doses 0.1 to 3.0 mg/kg. After ivuxolimab, expanded clones were on average more numerous among CD8+ T cells than among CD4+ T cells.

Genomic DNA was isolated from the sorted cells so that the TCRbeta CDR3 region could be sequenced. The immunoSEQ Assay was used for sequencing of TCRbeta CDR3 regions. This immuneACCESS table, as held by TCRdb, lists in-frame sequences with V and J called but not all clones. Of the missing ones, under half trace to an unresolved V gene in checked studies; the others have no known cause. Within this sample are 15,000 to 20,000 clones, with about four fifths of them counted one time only. The ten biggest clones cover 35% to 55% of the sample. The trial excluded patients who had a history of autoimmune disease or who were on systemic immunosuppression. Peripheral blood for TCR sequencing was drawn from every dose cohort at baseline, at cycle 4 day 1 and at cycle 7 day 1. Samples were obtained from an open-label, multicenter, first-in-human phase I dose-escalation trial of ivuxolimab. Adults with locally advanced or metastatic melanoma, renal cell carcinoma, hepatocellular carcinoma or head and neck squamous cell carcinoma were enrolled in the trial. Before TCR sequencing, CD4+ and CD8+ T cells were separately sorted from peripheral blood.

CDR1 MDHEN and CDR2 SYDVKM were looked up in the germline V gene. V loses 7 bases of germline sequence and J loses 1 base, and the interval between the two ends is 15 bases. The cysteine opens and the phenylalanine closes a CDR3 of 15 amino acids. The sequence is cut down to CDR3 DNA, 45 bases in frame from base 1. This clonotype was sampled from an adult with an advanced solid tumor such as melanoma, head and neck, liver or kidney cancer. The chain is encoded by TRBV28 joined to TRBJ2-3; the D gene is possibly TRBD2, with 6 bases matching. The source was CD4+ or CD8+ T cells sorted from blood, collected in a trial of the OX40 agonist ivuxolimab. The CDR3 region has the sequence CASIPLAGGTDTQYF. The base sequence is TGTGCCAGCATCCCACTAGCTGGCGGCACAGATACGCAGTATTTT.